These 26 T cell receptor beta chains were all obtained from the same sample, sequenced in a study of radiation and T cells in renal cell carcinoma. Assay used: immunoSEQ multiplex PCR; TCRdb lists only in-frame clones, some missing. The sample lists roughly 4,000 clones; more than 70% were seen once. Treatment here: treatment-naive control, cytoreductive nephrectomy. The sequencing here drew on tumor tissue, taken from a patient whose treatment was nephrectomy without radiotherapy. The receptors derive from a man aged 50-59 years with renal cell carcinoma.

The chain couples TRBV29-1 to TRBJ2-1, with D maybe TRBD2 (5 bases). This CDR3 region has 14 residues. Trimming took 3 bases from V and 4 from J, leaving 13 bases between them. Germline V gene data show CDR1 as SQVTM and CDR2 as ANQGSEA. The CDR3 is CSVEVGAAYNEQFF. CDR3 bases: TGCAGCGTTGAGGTGGGAGCTGCGTACAATGAGCAGTTCTTC.

The V call is TRBV6-5, the J call TRBJ2-3; D is undetermined. V gave up 6 bases and J gave up 2 bases, with 9 bases separating them. Germline V gene sequence: CDR1 MNHEY, CDR2 SVGAGI. CDR3 length: 13 amino acids. CDR3 sequence: CASRRRHTDTQYF. CDR3 nucleotide sequence: TGTGCCAGCAGACGTAGGCACACAGATACGCAGTATTTT.

The genes are TRBV29-1 and TRBJ1-1, with a possible D match to TRBD1 (5 bases). V lost 4 bases and J lost 5, with 14 bases in between. CDR1 and CDR2 from the germline V gene are SQVTM and ANQGSEA. The CDR3 sequence is 13 residues long. The CDR3 sequence is CSVVGRVGTEAFF. CDR3 nucleotides: TGCAGCGTTGTCGGCAGGGTGGGGACTGAAGCTTTCTTT.

The chain recombines TRBV10-2 with TRBJ1-1; D gene ambiguous. Trimming took 4 bases from V and 0 from J, leaving 6 bases between them. The CDR3 sequence is 13 residues long. Germline V gene data show CDR1 as WSHSY and CDR2 as SAAADI. Here the CDR3 DNA reads TGCGCCAGCAGTGTTGAGATGAACACTGAAGCTTTCTTT. This translates into CASSVEMNTEAFF.

As regards this clone: The sample contains more than one DNA sequence encoding this CDR3. This chain links TRBV30 with TRBJ1-1; D remains ambiguous. Germline CDR1 GTSNPN, CDR2 SVGIG (reference sequence). This CDR3 is built from 12 residues. Trimming shortened V by 0 bases and J by 7 bases, and 9 bases separated the two germline ends. The DNA of the CDR3 is TGTGCCTGGAGTGTAGAGCGGAATGAAGCTTTCTTT. It is translated as CAWSVERNEAFF.

The chain carries TRBV7-9 and TRBJ2-5; 9 bases match TRBD1. The CDR3 runs 14 residues. V shed 4 bases, J shed 3 bases, and the junction held 3 bases outside the gene matches. Germline V gene data show CDR1 as SEHNR and CDR2 as FQNEAQ (reference sequence). This CDR3 is CASSSTGGEETQYF. In nucleotides, the CDR3 is TGTGCCAGCAGCTCCACAGGGGGCGAAGAGACCCAGTACTTC.

The chain links TRBV25-1 to TRBJ1-2, with unresolved D. V was cut by 7 bases and J by 4 bases, with 7 bases left in between. The CDR3 covers 11 residues. Germline assignment: CDR1 MGHDK and CDR2 SYGVNS. The CDR3: CASNSGYGYTF. CDR3 sequence (DNA): TGTGCCAGCAACTCAGGCTATGGCTACACCTTC.

The rearrangement joins TRBV2 to TRBJ2-1; 10 bases map to TRBD2. V shed 6 bases and J 6 bases; nucleotides not matched to a gene: 5. CDR1 SNHLY and CDR2 FYNNEI come from the germline V gene. The CDR3 extends over 14 amino acids. CDR3 DNA sequence: TGTGCCAGCAGGGGAGCGGGAGGGCTCAATGAGCAGTTCTTC. Translated: CASRGAGGLNEQFF.

This chain joins TRBV18 and TRBJ1-3; D is unclear. CDR1 is KGHSH and CDR2 is LQKENI in the germline V gene. The CDR3 is 15 residues long. The V and J ends lost 4 bases and 1 base respectively, with 11 bases between them. The CDR3 here is CASSHLKLSGNTIYF. In nucleotides, the CDR3 is TGTGCCAGCTCACACCTCAAGCTATCTGGAAACACCATATATTTT. Combining the CDR3 with reference TRBV18 and TRBJ1-3 gives the whole variable domain NAGVMQNPRHLVRRRGQEARLRCSPMKGHSHVYWYRQLPEEGLKFMVYLQKENIIDESGMPKERFSAEFPKEGPSILRIQQVVRGDSAAYFCASSHLKLSGNTIYFGEGSWLTVV.

This sequence joins TRBV5-6 and TRBJ1-2, with D possibly TRBD1 on 5 matching bases. V lost 3 bases and J lost 4, with 16 bases in between. The germline V gene has CDR1 SGHDT and CDR2 YYEEEE. The CDR3 runs to 15 residues. CDR3 DNA sequence: TGTGCCAGCAGCTATGGGGACGCATCATCCTATGGCTACACCTTC. Translating it yields CASSYGDASSYGYTF.

The chain employs TRBV6-1 and TRBJ1-1, with TRBD1 matching over 7 bases. Germline values: CDR1 MNHNS, CDR2 SASEGT. The CDR3 runs to 14 residues. Unmatched junction bases numbered 6, after V lost 4 bases and J lost 4 bases. The CDR3 is CASSGPGGVTEAFF. Written as DNA, the CDR3 is TGTGCCAGCAGTGGTCCAGGGGGAGTCACTGAAGCTTTCTTT.

The V and J genes are TRBV6-1 and TRBJ1-1; no reliable D call. V was cut by 4 bases and J by 5 bases, with 14 bases left in between. The CDR3 consists of 14 residues. CDR1 is MNHNS and CDR2 is SASEGT in the germline V gene. The DNA for the CDR3 is TGTGCCAGCAGTGGTAGCGGGCCGGGGACTGAAGCTTTCTTT. It encodes CASSGSGPGTEAFF.

The chain is built from TRBV11-2 and TRBJ1-4, with D maybe TRBD1 (5 bases). The CDR3 spans 16 residues. Germline CDR1 and CDR2: SGHAT and FQNNGV. Trimming took 0 bases from V and 3 from J, leaving 11 bases between them. CDR3 in amino acids: CASSLEIGGANEKLFF. The CDR3 DNA is TGTGCCAGCAGCTTAGAGATTGGGGGGGCTAATGAAAAACTGTTTTTT.

The chain carries TRBV7-3 and TRBJ1-1; TRBD1 might be the D (5 bases). The length of the CDR3 is 14 residues. Germline V lookup: CDR1 SGHTA, CDR2 FQGTGA. The V end lost 4 bases, the J end lost 1 base, and 10 bases lay between the germline ends. CDR3 in DNA: TGTGCCAGCAGCTATGGACACCAGAACACTGAAGCTTTCTTT. Protein: CASSYGHQNTEAFF.

This clone has just a few counts. CDR3 sequence (DNA): TGTGCCAGCAGCGCCGGGGTCCAGAACACTGAAGCTTTCTTT. It specifies CASSAGVQNTEAFF. The chain recombines TRBV7-9 with TRBJ1-1; unclear D gene. The germline CDR1 and CDR2 sequences are SEHNR and FQNEAQ (reference sequence). Trimming removed 5 bases at V and 1 base at J, with 11 bases between. The CDR3 consists of 14 residues.

This chain uses TRBV23-1 with TRBJ2-3; no definite D call. TRBV23-1 is marked as an open reading frame, function uncertain. V was clipped by 4 bases and J by 4 bases, with 15 bases between them. This CDR3 spans 15 amino acids. The CDR3 DNA sequence: TGCGCCAGCAGTCTTCGCTGGGTTAGCCCAGATACGCAGTATTTT. Translated: CASSLRWVSPDTQYF.

The V call is TRBV4-1, the J call TRBJ2-7, with 8 positions matching TRBD1. The CDR3 has 15 amino acids. V lost 9 bases and J lost 3; bases outside the gene matches: 13. Germline loops: CDR1 MGHRA, CDR2 YSYEKL. CDR3 protein: CARGRGQDIYYEQYF. In DNA form, the CDR3 reads TGCGCCAGGGGGCGGGGACAGGATATATACTACGAGCAGTACTTC.

The V and J genes are TRBV5-4 and TRBJ2-1; TRBD2 agrees at 11 bases. Germline assignment: CDR1 SGHNT and CDR2 YYREEE (reference sequence). The CDR3 length is 15 residues. Trimming removed 4 bases from V and 3 bases from J; junction bases left unmatched: 3. The CDR3 is CASSRTSGSYNEQFF. DNA for the CDR3: TGTGCCAGCAGCCGAACTAGCGGGAGCTACAATGAGCAGTTCTTC.

V usage is TRBV5-6 and J usage is TRBJ2-2; D perhaps matches TRBD2 (6 bases). V was clipped by 1 base and J by 0 bases, with 13 bases between them. CDR1 is SGHDT and CDR2 is YYEEEE in the germline V gene. This CDR3 is 17 amino acids long. CDR3 residues: CASSLLSGLPNTGELFF. The CDR3 DNA follows: TGTGCCAGCAGCTTGTTATCGGGACTGCCGAACACCGGGGAGCTGTTTTTT.

V is TRBV30 and J is TRBJ2-1; 9 nucleotides agree with TRBD2. With 0 bases clipped from V and 2 bases from J, the junction kept 5 bases outside the gene matches. From germline, CDR1 is GTSNPN and CDR2 SVGIG (reference sequence). The CDR3 covers 16 residues. The CDR3: CAWSVGLAGPYNEQFF. As DNA, the CDR3 is TGTGCCTGGAGTGTAGGGCTAGCGGGACCCTACAATGAGCAGTTCTTC.

This chain links TRBV6-5 with TRBJ2-7, with TRBD2 as a possible D gene (5 bases). The germline V gene encodes CDR1 MNHEY and CDR2 SVGAGI. The CDR3 contains 14 residues. V lost 7 bases and J lost 5, with 18 bases in between. CDR3 in DNA: TGTGCCAGCACCCCGGGGTTCAGTCTCAACGAGCAGTACTTC. As protein: CASTPGFSLNEQYF.

The chain has TRBV5-1 and TRBJ2-2, with D perhaps TRBD1 (5 bases). The CDR3 loop spans 13 amino acids. V was clipped by 3 bases and J by 4 bases, with 7 bases between them. The germline V gene has CDR1 SGHRS and CDR2 YFSETQ. DNA for the CDR3: TGCGCCAGCAGCTCGACAGTCACCGGGGAGCTGTTTTTT. It translates to CASSSTVTGELFF.

V is TRBV9 and J is TRBJ2-5; the D call may be TRBD1 or TRBD2 (6 bases each). The germline CDR1 and CDR2 sequences are SGDLS and YYNGEE. The V gene lost 0 bases and the J gene lost 2 bases, with 14 bases spanning the gap. The CDR3 consists of 16 residues. The CDR3 DNA reads TGTGCCAGCAGCGTAGGCAACGGAGGGGGACAAGAGACCCAGTACTTC. This codes for CASSVGNGGGQETQYF.

This chain uses TRBV7-2 with TRBJ2-7, with D maybe TRBD1 (5 bases). CDR3 size: 17 residues. V was pared by 1 base and J by 3 bases, with 19 bases between. CDR1 is SGHTA, CDR2 FQGNSA, per germline. The CDR3 DNA reads as TGTGCCAGCAGCTTAGTCGGACACTCATACGTCTTCTACGAGCAGTACTTC. It specifies CASSLVGHSYVFYEQYF.

The gene calls are TRBV5-6 and TRBJ2-4, with 7 bases fitting TRBD2. The CDR3 extends over 13 amino acids. The V gene end was trimmed by 0 bases and the J gene end by 8 bases; junction bases not matched to a gene: 2. In germline, CDR1 is SGHDT, CDR2 YYEEEE. This chain's CDR3 is CASSLDGGYIQYF. The CDR3 DNA follows: TGTGCCAGCAGCTTGGACGGGGGGTACATTCAGTACTTC.

The rearrangement joins TRBV4-1 to TRBJ2-7, with D possibly called TRBD1 or TRBD2 (5 bases each). The germline V and J ends were trimmed by 1 base and 4 bases, with 14 bases remaining between them. From germline, CDR1 is MGHRA and CDR2 YSYEKL. CDR3 size: 15 residues. CDR3 residues: CASSQVWQGVYEQYF. As DNA, the CDR3 is TGCGCCAGCAGCCAAGTATGGCAGGGAGTTTACGAGCAGTACTTC.